This T cell receptor beta chain was sequenced during a study of cytomegalovirus exposure and HLA in healthy donors. Study results and limitations: With later analysis, a missense DCLRE1C variant became linked to TCR beta V- and J-gene trimming. Presence/absence analysis assumed near-uniform sequencing depth across donors.

Germline lookup yields CDR1 KGHSH and CDR2 LQKENI. V lost 3 bases to trimming and J lost 2 bases; unmatched junction nucleotides: 9. The CDR3 extends over 17 amino acids. With 60 Vbeta and 13 Jbeta primers, the PCR was carried out. Some clones are missing from TCRdb's copy, which holds only in-frame ones; the method was immunoSEQ multiplex PCR. The table lists about 110,000 clones, approximately 80% of them singletons. Concerning this clone: Its antigen is undetermined.

The chain has TRBV18 and TRBJ1-1; TRBD1 matches 10 bases. Input material: PBMCs. The receptor's source is a man aged 25 to 45 in good health and CMV-seropositive. In DNA form, the CDR3 reads TGTGCCAGCTCACCGGGACAGGGGATAGGTCGAAACACTGAAGCTTTCTTT. This translates into CASSPGQGIGRNTEAFF. The complete variable domain, with remaining parts taken from reference TRBV18 and TRBJ1-1, reads NAGVMQNPRHLVRRRGQEARLRCSPMKGHSHVYWYRQLPEEGLKFMVYLQKENIIDESGMPKERFSAEFPKEGPSILRIQQVVRGDSAAYFCASSPGQGIGRNTEAFFGQGTRLTVV.